The sample holds a few counts of the clone carrying this T cell receptor (beta chain). These data belong to a study of regulatory T cells in long-lasting Graves disease. As for time point: newly diagnosed GD, antithyroid drugs for less than 3 months. There was RNA extracted from PBMCs, and the TCR library was made from it. The authors built TCR beta libraries using iRepertoire HTBI primers and Arm-PCR of CDR3 regions. Via MiXCR, TCRdb re-called the multiplex PCR reads, giving one row per CDR3 protein. Among about 560,000 distinct CDR3 sequences listed, around 15% were seen once. This sample was also put to use in a study of T cells in Graves' hyperthyroidism and ophthalmopathy.

The clonotype originates from a man between 18 and 29 years old with Graves disease. The material sequenced was peripheral blood mononuclear cells (PBMCs), taken at new diagnosis, from a patient treated with antithyroid drugs.

CDR3 DNA sequence: TGCAGCGCCATGACAGGGGGTATTAACACTGAAGCTTTCTTT. Its protein product is CSAMTGGINTEAFF. This chain joins TRBV29-1 and TRBJ1-1; 9 nucleotides match TRBD1. The CDR3 is 14 residues long. V gave up 7 bases and J gave up 2 bases; unmatched junction bases: 8. Germline V gives CDR1 SQVTM, CDR2 ANQGSEA.